A selection of T cell receptor beta chains follows, all from one sample in a study of T cell changes during pregnancy in multiple sclerosis. The table came from immunoSEQ multiplex PCR; TCRdb's copy has only in-frame clones and leaves some out. The sample includes about 69,000 clones, approximately 90% of them seen just once. Specimen: peripheral blood, collected in the third trimester of pregnancy. Every receptor here comes from a female donor with multiple sclerosis, enrolled in a pregnancy study. Each CDR3 is given with its conserved first and last residue. A D gene is named only where the DNA matches it firmly.

D	J	V	DNA	CDR3
-	TRBJ1-6	TRBV6-5	TGTGCCAGCAGTCGGGAGGGACGGGTTTCACCCCTCCACTTT	CASSREGRVSPLHF
TRBD2	TRBJ2-5	TRBV28	TGTGCCAGCAGACCCTCAGGGTGGCGGGGGGTCCAAGAGACCCAGTACTTC	CASRPSGWRGVQETQYF
TRBD2	TRBJ2-3	TRBV25-1	TGTGCCAGCAGTGAAACGGGGGGGCCAGATACGCAGTATTTT	CASSETGGPDTQYF
-	TRBJ2-1	TRBV6-5	TGTGCCAGCAAGCGGAGAGAGGGTGAGCAGTTCTTC	CASKRREGEQFF
-	TRBJ2-5	TRBV21-1	TGTGCCAGCAGCAGCCGGGACTGGATCAAAGAGACCCAGTACTTC	CASSSRDWIKETQYF
TRBD2	TRBJ2-6	TRBV5-6	TGTGCCAGCAGCTTAGGGACTAGATTGTGGGCCAACGTCCTGACTTTC	CASSLGTRLWANVLTF
-	TRBJ1-1	TRBV7-3	TGTGCCAGCAGCTCCCAGGGGACGATATCTGAAGCTTTCTTT	CASSSQGTISEAFF
-	TRBJ1-4	TRBV6-5	TGTGCCAGCAGTTTGACAGTGAATCGCGAAAAACTGTTTTTT	CASSLTVNREKLFF
-	TRBJ2-2	TRBV21-1	TGTGCCAGCAGCCGGGACAGGGCAACCGGGGAGCTGTTTTTT	CASSRDRATGELFF
TRBD2	TRBJ2-3	TRBV9	TGTGCCAGCAGCCCCGGGGGGGCGATCACAGATACGCAGTATTTT	CASSPGGAITDTQYF
TRBD2	TRBJ2-3	TRBV30	TGTGCCTGCCTAGCGGGCGTAAACACAGATACGCAGTATTTT	CACLAGVNTDTQYF
-	TRBJ1-2	TRBV5-1	TGCGCCAGCAGCTTGGCCACCTATGGTGGAGATGGCTACACCTTC	CASSLATYGGDGYTF
TRBD2	TRBJ2-1	TRBV4-3	TGCGCCAGCAGCAGGGGACTAGCTGTATACAATGAGCAGTTCTTC	CASSRGLAVYNEQFF
-	TRBJ1-2	TRBV29-1	TGCAGCGTTAGCCGCGGGGCCGGGGGGCTCCTATATGGCTACACCTTC	CSVSRGAGGLLYGYTF
TRBD2	TRBJ2-5	TRBV4-2	TGTGCCAGCAGCCACGGTCGGACTAGCGGGGGGGAGACCCAGTACTTC	CASSHGRTSGGETQYF
-	TRBJ2-3	TRBV6-6	TGTGCCAGCAGTTACATTTTGGTACTGGATACGCAGTATTTT	CASSYILVLDTQYF
-	TRBJ1-1	TRBV5-5	TGTGCCAGCAGCGTGGATCCGGGCAGGGTAACTGAAGCTTTCTTT	CASSVDPGRVTEAFF
TRBD2	TRBJ2-3	TRBV5-1	TGCGCCAGCAGCTTTAGCGGGGGGGAGGATACGCAGTATTTT	CASSFSGGEDTQYF
-	TRBJ1-5	TRBV15	TGTGCCACCGATGACAGGACAGTCATAGGGCAGCCCCAGCATTTT	CATDDRTVIGQPQHF
-	TRBJ1-4	TRBV30	TGTGCCTGGACCGGAGCACACAATGAAAAACTGTTTTTT	CAWTGAHNEKLFF